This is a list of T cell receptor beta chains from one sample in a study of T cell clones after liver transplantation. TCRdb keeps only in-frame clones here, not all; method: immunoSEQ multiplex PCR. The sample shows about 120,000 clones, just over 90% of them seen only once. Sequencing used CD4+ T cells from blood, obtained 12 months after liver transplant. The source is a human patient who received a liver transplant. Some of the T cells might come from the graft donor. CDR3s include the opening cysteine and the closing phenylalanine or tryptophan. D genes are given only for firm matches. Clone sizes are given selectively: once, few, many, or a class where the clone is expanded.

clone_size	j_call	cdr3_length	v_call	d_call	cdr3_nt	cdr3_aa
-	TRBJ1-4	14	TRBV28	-	TGTGCCAGCAGTTTATCGGGGGACAATGAAAAACTGTTTTTT	CASSLSGDNEKLFF
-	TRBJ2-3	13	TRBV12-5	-	TGTGCTAGTGGTTTGCAGCCCGCAGATACGCAGTATTTT	CASGLQPADTQYF
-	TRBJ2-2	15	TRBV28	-	TGTGCCAGCAGCCGCGTTGACATGGACACCGGGGAGCTGTTTTTT	CASSRVDMDTGELFF
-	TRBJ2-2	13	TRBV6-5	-	TGTGCCAGCAGGCGGGGGCAGGCCGGGGAGCTGTTTTTT	CASRRGQAGELFF
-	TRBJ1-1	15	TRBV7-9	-	TGTGCCAGCAGCCCGAAGCAGAGATTGAACACTGAAGCTTTCTTT	CASSPKQRLNTEAFF
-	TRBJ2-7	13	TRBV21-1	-	TGTGCCAGCAGCAAGGGACAGCCGTACGAGCAGTACTTC	CASSKGQPYEQYF
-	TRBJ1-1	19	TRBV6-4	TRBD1	TGTGCCAGCAAACGACTTCCGGGACAGGGGGGGCAATTGAACACTGAAGCTTTCTTT	CASKRLPGQGGQLNTEAFF
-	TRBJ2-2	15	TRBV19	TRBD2	TGTGCCACCGATAACGGACTAGCGGGCACCGGGGAGCTGTTTTTT	CATDNGLAGTGELFF
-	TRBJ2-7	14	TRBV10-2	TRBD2	TGCGCCAGCAGTGCCCTAGCGGGAGTTGGCGAGCAGTACTTC	CASSALAGVGEQYF
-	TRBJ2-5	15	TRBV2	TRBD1	TGTGCCAGCAGTGGAAGGACAGGGGGCATTGGGACCCAGTACTTC	CASSGRTGGIGTQYF
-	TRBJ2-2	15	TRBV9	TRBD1	TGTGCCAGCAGCATCCGGACAGGGCGGACCGGGGAGCTGTTTTTT	CASSIRTGRTGELFF
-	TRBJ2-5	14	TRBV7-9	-	TGTGCCAGCAGCTTAGAGGCAGGTCAAGAGACCCAGTACTTC	CASSLEAGQETQYF
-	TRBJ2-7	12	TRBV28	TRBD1	TGTGCCAGCAGTTTACCAGGGACAGGAAGAGACTTC	CASSLPGTGRDF
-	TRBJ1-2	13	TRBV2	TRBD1	TGTGCCAGCAGTGTGGGACAGGATGGCGGCTACACCTTC	CASSVGQDGGYTF
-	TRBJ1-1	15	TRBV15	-	TGTGCCACCAGCAGAGACCCCCTGACGGACACTGAAGCTTTCTTT	CATSRDPLTDTEAFF
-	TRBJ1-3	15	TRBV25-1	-	TGTGCCAGCAGTGACCCCAGAGGGTCCGGAAACACCATATATTTT	CASSDPRGSGNTIYF
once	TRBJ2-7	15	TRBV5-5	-	TGTGCCAGCAGCCCCGGGAGCGAGCACTCCTACGAGCAGTACTTC	CASSPGSEHSYEQYF
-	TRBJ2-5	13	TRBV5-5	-	TGTGCCAGCAGCCCGGACATGCCGGAGACCCAGTACTTC	CASSPDMPETQYF
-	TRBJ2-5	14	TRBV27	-	TGTGCCAGCAGTTCAACCGGGGGCACAGAGACCCAGTACTTC	CASSSTGGTETQYF
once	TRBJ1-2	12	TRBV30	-	TGTGCCTGGGCCGGACAGAACTATGGCTACACCTTC	CAWAGQNYGYTF
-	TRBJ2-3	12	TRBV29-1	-	TGCAGCGTTGACAGTGGAATGGATACGCAGTATTTT	CSVDSGMDTQYF
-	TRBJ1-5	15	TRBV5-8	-	TGTGCCAGCAGCGAACTCCGGCCAAGAACCCAGCCCCAGCATTTT	CASSELRPRTQPQHF
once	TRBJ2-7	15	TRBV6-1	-	TGTGCCAGCAGTGGAACCGGGACCTACTCCTGGGAGCAGTACTTC	CASSGTGTYSWEQYF
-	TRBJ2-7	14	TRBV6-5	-	TGTGCCAGCAGGGACAGCCTACCCCCCTACGAGCAGTACTTC	CASRDSLPPYEQYF
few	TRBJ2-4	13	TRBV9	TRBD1	TGTGCCAGCAGCGTGGGACAGGGGAACATTCAGTACTTC	CASSVGQGNIQYF
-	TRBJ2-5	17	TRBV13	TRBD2	TGTGCCAGCAGCCCCCGTTCAGGACTAGCGGTCCAAGAGACCCAGTACTTC	CASSPRSGLAVQETQYF
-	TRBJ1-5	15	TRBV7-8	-	TGTGCCAGCAGCTTATCGGACAGCAGCAATCAGCCCCAGCATTTT	CASSLSDSSNQPQHF
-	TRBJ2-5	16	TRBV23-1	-	TGCGCCAGCAGTCAATCGATCCCAGGCCCTCGGGAGACCCAGTACTTC	CASSQSIPGPRETQYF
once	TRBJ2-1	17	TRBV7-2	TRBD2	TGTGCCAGCAGCTTAAGTGGGGCAAGCGGGAGCCGTAGGGAGCAGTTCTTC	CASSLSGASGSRREQFF
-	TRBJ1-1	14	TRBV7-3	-	TGTGCCAGCAGCCTGTACGCGGGGGGCACTGAAGCTTTCTTT	CASSLYAGGTEAFF
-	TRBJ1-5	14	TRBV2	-	TGTGCCAGCAGTGGGAGAACTGGCAATCAGCCCCAGCATTTT	CASSGRTGNQPQHF